One and the same sample provided the 4 T cell receptor beta chains below, sequenced in a study of blood T cell repertoires in COVID-19 (dated by TCRdb to 2018 to 2020). Libraries came from the immunoSEQ multiplex PCR assay. Held by TCRdb, this immuneACCESS table contains in-frame sequences only and omits some clones. Under half of the omission traces to an unresolved V gene where checked; the cause of the rest is unknown. In this sample the table shows about 150,000 clones, under 80% of which occur a single time. Of the sample, 3.5% to 4.5% is held by the ten largest clones. Input material: peripheral blood. Receptor source: a man in his sixties with acute or convalescent COVID-19.

This clone appeared a single time. The J gene is TRBJ2-1, the V gene TRBV2; 11 positions match TRBD2. Germline V CDR1 and CDR2: SNHLY, FYNNEI. J gave up 5 bases and V 6 bases, and 3 bases lay outside the gene matches. The CDR3 extends over 14 amino acids. The CDR3: CASSPGLADNEQFF. CDR3 sequence (DNA): TGTGCCAGCAGCCCGGGACTAGCGGACAATGAGCAGTTCTTC.

This clone occurred a few times. V usage is TRBV9 and J usage is TRBJ2-2; 11 bases match TRBD2. Germline lookup yields CDR1 SGDLS and CDR2 YYNGEE. The CDR3 has 15 amino acids. Unmatched junction bases numbered 4, after V lost 0 bases and J lost 9 bases. The chain's CDR3 is CASSVDSGRVRELFF. The CDR3 nucleotides read TGTGCCAGCAGCGTAGATAGCGGGAGGGTGAGGGAGCTGTTTTTT.

This clone came up a few times. V gene TRBV5-4 combines with J gene TRBJ2-5, with 16 positions matching TRBD2. The CDR3 runs 19 residues. V lost 4 bases and J lost 1; bases outside the gene matches: 10. In germline, CDR1 is SGHNT, CDR2 YYREEE (reference sequence). The CDR3, as DNA: TGTGCCAGCAGCCTGGGACTAGCGGGAGGGCCCGGGACCCAAGAGACCCAGTACTTC. Amino acids: CASSLGLAGGPGTQETQYF.

This clone was picked up a small number of times. V is TRBV10-1 and J is TRBJ1-3, with D unresolved. Germline V gene lookup returns CDR1 WNHNN and CDR2 SYGVQD (reference sequence). V lost 5 bases and J 2 bases, leaving 10 bases between the germline ends. The CDR3 runs to 14 residues. CDR3 DNA sequence: TGCGCCAGCAGTCCTTCTGTAGCTGGAAACACCATATATTTT. Amino acids: CASSPSVAGNTIYF.